The present T cell receptor (beta chain) was sequenced within a study of CD8+ T cells in alopecia areata. Across the study: Those treated were given oral tofacitinib at 5 to 10 mg twice daily. Treatment ran 6 to 18 months, with 6 months of follow-up afterward. Study results and caveats: Among patients, TCR sharing was less clear than in mice, a difference possibly due in part to HLA diversity in the patient population.

Turning to this clone: Its specificity is unknown.

V was cut by 11 bases and J by 4 bases, with 15 bases left in between. The CDR3 length is 12 residues. The germline V gene encodes CDR1 SEHNR and CDR2 FQNEAQ (reference sequence). Following extraction, RNA underwent reverse transcription to cDNA, which served as the sequencing template. The data were produced by immunoSEQ multiplex PCR, yet TCRdb's version contains in-frame clones alone and is incomplete. The data show roughly 250,000 clones, with approximately 61% seen just once and around 1.2% held by the top ten. The receptor's source is a human donor with alopecia areata. The source material was CD4+ T cells sorted from blood, sampled at week 0. This chain joins TRBV7-9 and TRBJ2-7, with D perhaps being TRBD1 or TRBD2 (5 bases each). The CDR3 spells CASDRDGYEQYF. In nucleotides, the CDR3 is TGTGCCTCAGACCGGGACGGGTACGAGCAGTACTTC.